This record concerns one T cell receptor (beta chain) sequence. This sample was included in a study of blood T cell repertoires in COVID-19. Across the study: The study drew acute and convalescent COVID-19 samples from the United States, Italy and Spain. Nucleic acid was either cDNA or gDNA, and it came from T cells, B-cell-depleted T cells, or PBMCs.

V lost 11 bases, J lost 5 bases, and 13 bases lay in between. The CDR3 runs 11 residues. Germline values: CDR1 LNHDA, CDR2 SQIVND (reference sequence). In the original workflow: Researchers report that nucleated cell counts were estimated from reference gene primer amplification. Here immunoSEQ multiplex PCR was the method, and the copy in TCRdb shows in-frame clones only, minus some. From that table come the V and J calls and clone size; the DNA was used to work out D and trimming. The sample shows about 120,000 clones, 80% to 90% of them seen only once. Sequenced: peripheral blood. This sequence originates from a man in his sixties or seventies with active or convalescent COVID-19. The chain carries TRBV19 and TRBJ2-7, with D possibly being TRBD2 (6 bases). The CDR3 loop reads CAARDGDEQYF. The CDR3 DNA reads TGTGCCGCGCGGGACGGCGACGAGCAGTACTTC.